This entry features one TCR beta chain sequence. Its specificity is not known. The template was total RNA from unfractionated whole blood. This sample was included in a study of human T cells and chemical hapten exposure. On the study more broadly: Across samples, TCR yields varied, mostly owing to small differences in pooled library volumes. Study observations and caveats: No change in TCRs above 1 in 1000 frequency was produced by DPC sensitization.

The library labeled individual cDNA molecules by adding unique molecular identifiers to them. TCRdb re-called the 5' RACE reads through MiXCR, storing one row per CDR3 protein. The sample includes 70,000 to 85,000 distinct CDR3 sequences, 15% to 20% seen only once; the top ten take under 7.5%. Per germline, CDR1 SEHNR and CDR2 FQNEAQ (reference sequence). Trimming left V 5 bases short and J 3 bases short, with 16 bases between. The CDR3 consists of 15 residues. This TCR came from a female donor in good health. This sequence joins TRBV7-9 and TRBJ1-2; D perhaps matches TRBD1 (6 bases). The CDR3 here is CASSPYGQPHYGYTF. The CDR3 DNA is TGTGCCAGCAGCCCTTACGGACAGCCGCACTATGGCTACACCTTC.